This T cell receptor (beta chain) came from a study of CD8 T cells in ankylosing spondylitis. This clonotype was counted ten times or more. TCRdb recomputed calls from the 5' RACE reads with MiXCR, one row per CDR3 protein. Seen here are a few hundred thousand distinct CDR3 sequences, about 10% observed once, and the top ten hold 21%. Trimming shortened V by 9 bases and J by 3 bases, and 14 bases separated the two germline ends. This CDR3 is 14 amino acids long. This sequence originates from a male donor with ankylosing spondylitis or in good health (not recorded which). The V call is TRBV12-3 or TRBV12-4, the J call TRBJ2-2, with D perhaps being TRBD1 or TRBD2 (6 bases each). The material sequenced was blood, either unsorted or a sorted T cell fraction (not recorded which). The CDR3 sequence is CASGGGRDTGELFF. The CDR3 nucleotides read TGTGCCAGTGGAGGGGGGCGGGACACCGGGGAGCTGTTTTTT.